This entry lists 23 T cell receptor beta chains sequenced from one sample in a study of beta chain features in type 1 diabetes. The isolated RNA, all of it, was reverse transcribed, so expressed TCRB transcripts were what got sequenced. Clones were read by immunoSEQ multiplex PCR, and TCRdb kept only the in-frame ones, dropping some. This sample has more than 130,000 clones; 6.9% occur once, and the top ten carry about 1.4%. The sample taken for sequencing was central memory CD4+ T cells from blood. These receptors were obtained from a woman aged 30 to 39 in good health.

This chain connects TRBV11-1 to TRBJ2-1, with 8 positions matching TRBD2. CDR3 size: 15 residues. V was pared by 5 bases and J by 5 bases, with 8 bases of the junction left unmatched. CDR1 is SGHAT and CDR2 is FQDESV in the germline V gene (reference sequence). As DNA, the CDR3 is TGTGCCAGCAGCCGCCCCGGGACTAGGGACAATGAGCAGTTCTTC. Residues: CASSRPGTRDNEQFF.

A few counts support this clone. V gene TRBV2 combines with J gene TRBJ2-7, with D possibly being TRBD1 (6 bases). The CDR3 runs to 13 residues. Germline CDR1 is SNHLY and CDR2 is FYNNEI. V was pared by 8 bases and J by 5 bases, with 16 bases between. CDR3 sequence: CASDQQGLHEQYF. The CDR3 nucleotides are TGTGCCAGCGACCAACAGGGTTTGCACGAGCAGTACTTC.

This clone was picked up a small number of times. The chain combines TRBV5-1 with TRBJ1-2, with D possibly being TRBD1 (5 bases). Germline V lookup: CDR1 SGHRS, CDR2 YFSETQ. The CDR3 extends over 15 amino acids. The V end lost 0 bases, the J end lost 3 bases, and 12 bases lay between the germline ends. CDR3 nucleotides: TGCGCCAGCAGCTTGGGAGCGTCGGGGGACTATGGCTACACCTTC. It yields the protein CASSLGASGDYGYTF.

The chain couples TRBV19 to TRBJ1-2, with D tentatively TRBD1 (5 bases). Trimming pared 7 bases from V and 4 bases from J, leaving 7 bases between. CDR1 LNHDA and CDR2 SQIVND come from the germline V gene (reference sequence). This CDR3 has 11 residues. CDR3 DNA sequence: TGTGCCAGTACCGACAGCTATGGCTACACCTTC. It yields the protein CASTDSYGYTF.

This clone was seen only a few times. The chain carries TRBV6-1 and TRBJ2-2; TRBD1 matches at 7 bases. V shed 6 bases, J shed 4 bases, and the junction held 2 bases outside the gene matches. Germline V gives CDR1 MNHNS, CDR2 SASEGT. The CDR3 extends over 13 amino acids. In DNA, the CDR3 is TGTGCCAGCAGACAGGGGATCACCGGGGAGCTGTTTTTT. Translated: CASRQGITGELFF.

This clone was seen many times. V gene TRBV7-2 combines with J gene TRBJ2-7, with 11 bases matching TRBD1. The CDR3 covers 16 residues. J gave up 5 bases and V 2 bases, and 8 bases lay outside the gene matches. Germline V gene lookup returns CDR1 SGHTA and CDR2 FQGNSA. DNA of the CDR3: TGTGCCAGCAGCTTACAAAGGGACAGGGGGAACCACGAGCAGTACTTC. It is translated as CASSLQRDRGNHEQYF.

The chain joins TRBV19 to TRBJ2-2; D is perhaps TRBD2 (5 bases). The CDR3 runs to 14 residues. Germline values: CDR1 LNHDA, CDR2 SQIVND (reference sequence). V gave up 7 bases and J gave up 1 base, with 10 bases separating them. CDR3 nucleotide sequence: TGTGCCAGTATTAGGACTCGGAACACCGGGGAGCTGTTTTTT. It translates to CASIRTRNTGELFF.

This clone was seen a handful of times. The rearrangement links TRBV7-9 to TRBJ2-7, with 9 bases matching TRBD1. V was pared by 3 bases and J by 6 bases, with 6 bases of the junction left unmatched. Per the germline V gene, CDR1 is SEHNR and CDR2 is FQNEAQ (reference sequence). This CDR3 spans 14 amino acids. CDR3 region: CASSFGQGSSEQYF. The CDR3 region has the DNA TGTGCCAGCAGCTTTGGACAGGGGTCAAGCGAGCAGTACTTC.

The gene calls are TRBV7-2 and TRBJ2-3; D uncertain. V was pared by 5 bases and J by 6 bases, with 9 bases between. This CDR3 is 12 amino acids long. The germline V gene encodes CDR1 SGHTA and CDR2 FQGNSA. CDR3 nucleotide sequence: TGTGCCAGCAGCCCGAGCAGGGATACGCAGTATTTT. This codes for CASSPSRDTQYF. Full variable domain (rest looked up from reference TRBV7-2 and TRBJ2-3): GAGVSQSPSNKVTEKGKDVELRCDPISGHTALYWYRQSLGQGLEFLIYFQGNSAPDKSGLPSDRFSAERTGGSVSTLTIQRTQQEDSAVYLCASSPSRDTQYFGPGTRLTVL.

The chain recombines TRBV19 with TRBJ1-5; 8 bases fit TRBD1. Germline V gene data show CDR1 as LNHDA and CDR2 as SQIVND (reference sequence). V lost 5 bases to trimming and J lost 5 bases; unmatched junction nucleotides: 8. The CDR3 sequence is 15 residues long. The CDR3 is CASSFGQGRDQPQHF. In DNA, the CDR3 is TGTGCCAGTAGTTTCGGACAGGGTCGTGATCAGCCCCAGCATTTT. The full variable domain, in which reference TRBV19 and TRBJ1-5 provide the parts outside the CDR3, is DGGITQSPKYLFRKEGQNVTLSCEQNLNHDAMYWYRQDPGQGLRLIYYSQIVNDFQKGDIAEGYSVSREKKESFPLTVTSAQKNPTAFYLCASSFGQGRDQPQHFGDGTRLSIL.

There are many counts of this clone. In nucleotides, the CDR3 is TGTGCCTGGATTAGCGGGAGTACTAAATCCTACGAGCAGTACTTC. This gives the protein CAWISGSTKSYEQYF. The gene calls are TRBV30 and TRBJ2-7; 9 positions match TRBD2. Germline loops: CDR1 GTSNPN, CDR2 SVGIG (reference sequence). The CDR3 covers 15 residues. V lost 4 bases and J lost 1; bases outside the gene matches: 8.

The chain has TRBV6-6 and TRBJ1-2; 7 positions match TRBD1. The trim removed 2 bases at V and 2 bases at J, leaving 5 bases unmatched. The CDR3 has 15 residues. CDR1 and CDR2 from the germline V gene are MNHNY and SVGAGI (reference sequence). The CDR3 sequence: CASSYRQGQNYGYTF. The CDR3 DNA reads TGTGCCAGCAGTTACCGACAGGGCCAGAACTATGGCTACACCTTC.

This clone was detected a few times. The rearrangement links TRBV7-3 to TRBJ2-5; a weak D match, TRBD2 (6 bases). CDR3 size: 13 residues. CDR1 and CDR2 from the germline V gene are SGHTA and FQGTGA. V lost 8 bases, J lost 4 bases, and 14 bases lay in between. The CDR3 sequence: CASGNRGGETQYF. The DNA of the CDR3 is TGTGCCAGCGGGAATAGGGGAGGAGAGACCCAGTACTTC.

This chain's CDR3 is CASSLGAGGSAEAFF. For the CDR3, the DNA is TGTGCCAGCAGTTTAGGGGCAGGAGGGAGTGCTGAAGCTTTCTTT. The chain combines TRBV28 with TRBJ1-1; TRBD1 might be the D (5 bases). The CDR3 is 15 residues long. The ends were cut back, 2 bases at V and 6 bases at J, with 16 bases in the middle. Germline values: CDR1 MDHEN, CDR2 SYDVKM.

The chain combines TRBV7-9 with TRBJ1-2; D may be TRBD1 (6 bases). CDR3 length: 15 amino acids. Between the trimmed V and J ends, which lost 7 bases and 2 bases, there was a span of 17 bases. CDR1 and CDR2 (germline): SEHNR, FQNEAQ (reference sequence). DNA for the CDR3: TGTGCCAGCAACTCTAAGACAGGACCGAACTATGGCTACACCTTC. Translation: CASNSKTGPNYGYTF.

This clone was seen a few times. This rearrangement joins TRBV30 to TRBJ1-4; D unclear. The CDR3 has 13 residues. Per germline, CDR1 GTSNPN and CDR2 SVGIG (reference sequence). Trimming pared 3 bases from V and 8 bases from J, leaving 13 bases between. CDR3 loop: CAWRWAGGEKLFF. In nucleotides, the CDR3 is TGTGCCTGGAGATGGGCTGGAGGAGAAAAACTGTTTTTT.

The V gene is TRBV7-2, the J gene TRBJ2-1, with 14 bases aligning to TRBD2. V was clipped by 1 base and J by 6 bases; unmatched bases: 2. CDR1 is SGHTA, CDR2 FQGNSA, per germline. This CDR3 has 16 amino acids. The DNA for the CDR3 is TGTGCCAGCAGCTTAGTTGGGACTAGCGGGAGCAATGAGCAGTTCTTC. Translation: CASSLVGTSGSNEQFF. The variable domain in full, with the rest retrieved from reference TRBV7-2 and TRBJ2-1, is GAGVSQSPSNKVTEKGKDVELRCDPISGHTALYWYRQSLGQGLEFLIYFQGNSAPDKSGLPSDRFSAERTGGSVSTLTIQRTQQEDSAVYLCASSLVGTSGSNEQFFGPGTRLTVL.

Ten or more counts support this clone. CDR3 loop: CASRQLGTASSYEQYF. In nucleotides, the CDR3 is TGTGCCAGCAGACAGCTCGGGACAGCCTCCTCCTACGAGCAGTACTTC. The chain uses TRBV28 and TRBJ2-7; 7 bases align to TRBD1. V trimming: 6 bases; J trimming: 0 bases; junction bases outside the gene matches: 11. The CDR3 is 16 amino acids. Looked up from germline, CDR1 is MDHEN and CDR2 is SYDVKM.

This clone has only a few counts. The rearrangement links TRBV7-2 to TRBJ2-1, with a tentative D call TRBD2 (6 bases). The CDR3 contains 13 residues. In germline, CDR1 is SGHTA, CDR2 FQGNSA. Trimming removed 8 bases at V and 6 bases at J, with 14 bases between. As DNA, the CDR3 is TGTGCCAGCTCGGGAGTTAGTATCAATGAGCAGTTCTTC. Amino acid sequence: CASSGVSINEQFF.

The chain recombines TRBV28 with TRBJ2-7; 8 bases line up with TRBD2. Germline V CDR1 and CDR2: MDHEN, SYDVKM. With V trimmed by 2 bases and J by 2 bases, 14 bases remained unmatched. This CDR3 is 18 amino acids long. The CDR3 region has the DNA TGTGCCAGCAGTTTACCCCCGGGGGGGGCTACTTTGACCTACGAGCAGTACTTC. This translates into CASSLPPGGATLTYEQYF.

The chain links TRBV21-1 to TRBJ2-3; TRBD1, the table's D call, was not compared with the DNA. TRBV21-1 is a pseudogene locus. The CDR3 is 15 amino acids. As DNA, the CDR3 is TGTGCCAGCAGCAAAGAAACAGGGGAAGCAGATACGCAGTATTTT. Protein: CASSKETGEADTQYF.

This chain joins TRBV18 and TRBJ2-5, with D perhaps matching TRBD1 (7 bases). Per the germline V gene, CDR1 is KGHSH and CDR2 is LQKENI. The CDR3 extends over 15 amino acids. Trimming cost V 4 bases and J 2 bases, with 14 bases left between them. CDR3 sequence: CASSQQGGLQETQYF. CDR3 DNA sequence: TGTGCCAGCTCACAGCAGGGGGGCCTACAAGAGACCCAGTACTTC.

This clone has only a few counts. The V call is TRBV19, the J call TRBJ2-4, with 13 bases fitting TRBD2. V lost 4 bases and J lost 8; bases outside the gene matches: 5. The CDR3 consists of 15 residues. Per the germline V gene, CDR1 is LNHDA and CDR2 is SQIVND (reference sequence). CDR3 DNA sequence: TGTGCCAGTAGTAGCCAACTAGCGGGAGGGGACATTCAGTACTTC. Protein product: CASSSQLAGGDIQYF.